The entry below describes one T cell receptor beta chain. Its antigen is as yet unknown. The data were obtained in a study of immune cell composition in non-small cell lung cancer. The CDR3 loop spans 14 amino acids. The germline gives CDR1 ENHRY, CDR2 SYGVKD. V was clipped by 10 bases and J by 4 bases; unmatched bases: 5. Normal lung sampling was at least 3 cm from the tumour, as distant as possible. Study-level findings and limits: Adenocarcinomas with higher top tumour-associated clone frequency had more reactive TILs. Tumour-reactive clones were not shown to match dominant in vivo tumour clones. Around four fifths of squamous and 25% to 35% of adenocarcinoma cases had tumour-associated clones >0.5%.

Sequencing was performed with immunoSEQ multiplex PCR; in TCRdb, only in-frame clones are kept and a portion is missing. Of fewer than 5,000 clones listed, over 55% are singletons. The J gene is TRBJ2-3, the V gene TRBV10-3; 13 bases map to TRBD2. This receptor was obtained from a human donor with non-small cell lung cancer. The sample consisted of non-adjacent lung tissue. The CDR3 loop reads CATTSGRDSDTQYF. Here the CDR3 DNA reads TGTGCCACAACTAGCGGGAGGGATTCAGATACGCAGTATTTT.